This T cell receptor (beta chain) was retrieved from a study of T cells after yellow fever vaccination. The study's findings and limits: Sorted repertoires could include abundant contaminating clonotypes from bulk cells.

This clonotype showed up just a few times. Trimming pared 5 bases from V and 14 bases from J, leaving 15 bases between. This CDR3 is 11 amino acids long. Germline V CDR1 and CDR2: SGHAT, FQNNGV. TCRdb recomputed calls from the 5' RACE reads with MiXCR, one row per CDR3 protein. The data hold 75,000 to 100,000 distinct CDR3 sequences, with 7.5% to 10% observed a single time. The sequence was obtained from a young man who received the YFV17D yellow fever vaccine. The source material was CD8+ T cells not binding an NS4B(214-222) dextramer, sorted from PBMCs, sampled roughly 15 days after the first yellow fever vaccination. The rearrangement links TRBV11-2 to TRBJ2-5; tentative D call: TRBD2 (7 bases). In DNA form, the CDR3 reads TGTGCCAGCAGCGGAGGGGGAGGGCGATACTTC. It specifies CASSGGGGRYF.